Sequencing of this T cell receptor beta chain was carried out in a study of blood T cells in healthy people across ages. Healthy individuals of Caucasian origin from Russia, aged about 6 to 95, served as donors. With a J-beta primer mix and a sample-barcoded 5' primer, a second PCR ran about 7 to 11 cycles. One entry per CDR3 protein results from TCRdb running MiXCR on the 5' RACE reads. The table lists under 2 million distinct CDR3 sequences, around 35% of them singletons. The V gene lost 5 bases and the J gene lost 5 bases, with 17 bases spanning the gap. The germline CDR1 and CDR2 sequences are MDHEN and SYDVKM. The CDR3 covers 15 residues. This clonotype was recorded a few times.

What was sequenced was blood. This sequence was found in a woman aged 25 to 39 in good health. The chain couples TRBV28 to TRBJ2-3; tentatively, D is TRBD2 (6 bases). The CDR3 loop reads CASSEDELAQDTQYF. DNA for the CDR3: TGTGCCAGCAGTGAAGATGAACTAGCACAAGATACGCAGTATTTT.